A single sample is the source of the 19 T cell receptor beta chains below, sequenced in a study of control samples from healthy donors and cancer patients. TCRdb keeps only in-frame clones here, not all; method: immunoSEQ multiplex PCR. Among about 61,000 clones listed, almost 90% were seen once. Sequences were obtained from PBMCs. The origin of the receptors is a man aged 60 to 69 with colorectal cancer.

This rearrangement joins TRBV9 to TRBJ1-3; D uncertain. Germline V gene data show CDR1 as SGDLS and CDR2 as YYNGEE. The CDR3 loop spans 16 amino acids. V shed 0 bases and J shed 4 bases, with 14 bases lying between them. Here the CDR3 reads CASSVGRAWGGNTIYF. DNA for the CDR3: TGTGCCAGCAGCGTAGGAAGGGCCTGGGGAGGAAACACCATATATTTT.

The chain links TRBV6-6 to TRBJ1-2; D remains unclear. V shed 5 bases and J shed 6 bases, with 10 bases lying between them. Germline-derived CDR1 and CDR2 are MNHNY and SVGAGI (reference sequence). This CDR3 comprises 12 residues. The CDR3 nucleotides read TGTGCCAGCAGTGTCTGGAGGAATGGCTACACCTTC. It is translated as CASSVWRNGYTF.

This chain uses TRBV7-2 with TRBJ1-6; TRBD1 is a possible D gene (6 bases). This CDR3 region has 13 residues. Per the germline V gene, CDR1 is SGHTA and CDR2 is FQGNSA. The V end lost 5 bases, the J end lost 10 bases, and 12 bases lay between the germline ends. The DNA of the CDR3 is TGTGCCAGCAGCCCCATACAGGGATCACCCCTCCACTTT. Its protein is CASSPIQGSPLHF.

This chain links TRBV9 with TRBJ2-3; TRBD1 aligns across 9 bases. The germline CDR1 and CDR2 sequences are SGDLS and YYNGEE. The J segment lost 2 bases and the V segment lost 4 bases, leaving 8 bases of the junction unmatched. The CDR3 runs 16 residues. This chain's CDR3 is CASSTPGQGNTDTQYF. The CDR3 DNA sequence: TGTGCCAGCAGCACCCCTGGACAGGGGAACACAGATACGCAGTATTTT. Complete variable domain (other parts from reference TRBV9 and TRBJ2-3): DSGVTQTPKHLITATGQRVTLRCSPRSGDLSVYWYQQSLDQGLQFLIQYYNGEERAKGNILERFSAQQFPDLHSELNLSSLELGDSALYFCASSTPGQGNTDTQYFGPGTRLTVL.

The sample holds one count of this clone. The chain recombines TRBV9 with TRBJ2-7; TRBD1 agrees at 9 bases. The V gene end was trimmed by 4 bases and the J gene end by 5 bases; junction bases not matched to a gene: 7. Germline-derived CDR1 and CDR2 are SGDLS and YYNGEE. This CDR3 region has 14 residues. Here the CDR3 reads CASSPEDRGHEQYF. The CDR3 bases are TGTGCCAGCAGCCCGGAGGACAGGGGACACGAGCAGTACTTC.

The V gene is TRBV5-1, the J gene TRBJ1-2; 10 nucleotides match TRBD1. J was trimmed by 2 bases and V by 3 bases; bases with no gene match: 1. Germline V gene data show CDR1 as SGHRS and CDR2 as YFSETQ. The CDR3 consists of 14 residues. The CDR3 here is CASSWGQGNYGYTF. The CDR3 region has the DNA TGCGCCAGCAGCTGGGGACAGGGGAACTATGGCTACACCTTC. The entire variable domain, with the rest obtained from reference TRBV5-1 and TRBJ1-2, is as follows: KAGVTQTPRYLIKTRGQQVTLSCSPISGHRSVSWYQQTPGQGLQFLFEYFSETQRNKGNFPGRFSGRQFSNSRSEMNVSTLELGDSALYLCASSWGQGNYGYTFGSGTRLTVV.

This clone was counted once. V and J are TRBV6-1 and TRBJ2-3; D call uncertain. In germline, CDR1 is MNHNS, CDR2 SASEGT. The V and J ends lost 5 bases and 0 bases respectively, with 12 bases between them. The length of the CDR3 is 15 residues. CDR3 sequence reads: CASSFTEPSTDTQYF. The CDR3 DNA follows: TGTGCCAGCAGTTTTACAGAACCTAGCACAGATACGCAGTATTTT.

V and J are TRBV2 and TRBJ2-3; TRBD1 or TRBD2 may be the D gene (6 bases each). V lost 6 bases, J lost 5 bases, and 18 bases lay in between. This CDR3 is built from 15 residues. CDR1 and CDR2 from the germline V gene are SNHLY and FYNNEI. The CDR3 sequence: CASSLSRGGGDTQYF. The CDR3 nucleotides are TGTGCCAGCAGCTTAAGTAGAGGGGGAGGAGATACGCAGTATTTT. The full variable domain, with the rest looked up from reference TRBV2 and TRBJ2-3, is EPEVTQTPSHQVTQMGQEVILRCVPISNHLYFYWYRQILGQKVEFLVSFYNNEISEKSEIFDDQFSVERPDGSNFTLKIRSTKLEDSAMYFCASSLSRGGGDTQYFGPGTRLTVL.

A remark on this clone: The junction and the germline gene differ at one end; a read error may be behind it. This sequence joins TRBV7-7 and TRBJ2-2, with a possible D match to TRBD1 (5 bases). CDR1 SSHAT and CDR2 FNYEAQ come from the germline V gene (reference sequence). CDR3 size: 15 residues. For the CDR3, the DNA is TGTGCCAGCAGGTTAGGACATCCGAACACCGGGGAGCTGTTTTTT. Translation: CASRLGHPNTGELFF.

CDR3: CASSTRDRSNYGYTF. The CDR3, as DNA: TGTGCCAGCAGCACCCGGGACAGGTCCAACTATGGCTACACCTTC. The V and J genes are TRBV7-2 and TRBJ1-2, with 8 bases lining up with TRBD1. The germline gives CDR1 SGHTA, CDR2 FQGNSA. The CDR3 sequence is 15 residues long. J was trimmed by 2 bases and V by 5 bases; bases with no gene match: 7.

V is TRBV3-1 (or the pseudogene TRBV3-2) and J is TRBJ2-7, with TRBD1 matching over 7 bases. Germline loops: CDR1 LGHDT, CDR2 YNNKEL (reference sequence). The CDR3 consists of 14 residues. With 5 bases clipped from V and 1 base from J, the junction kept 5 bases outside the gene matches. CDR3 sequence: CASSSDRASYEQYF. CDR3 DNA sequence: TGTGCCAGCAGCTCAGACAGGGCTTCCTACGAGCAGTACTTC.

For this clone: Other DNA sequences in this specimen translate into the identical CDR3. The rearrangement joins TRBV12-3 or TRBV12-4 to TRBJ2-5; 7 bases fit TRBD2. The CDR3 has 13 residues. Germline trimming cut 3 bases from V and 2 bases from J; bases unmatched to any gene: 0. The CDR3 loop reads CASSFGGQETQYF. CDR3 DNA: TGTGCCAGCAGTTTCGGGGGGCAAGAGACCCAGTACTTC.

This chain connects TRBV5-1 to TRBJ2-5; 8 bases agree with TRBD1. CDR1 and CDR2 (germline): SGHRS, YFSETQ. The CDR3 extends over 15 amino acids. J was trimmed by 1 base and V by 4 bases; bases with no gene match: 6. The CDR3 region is CASSHGQGVQETQYF. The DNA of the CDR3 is TGCGCCAGCAGCCACGGACAGGGTGTCCAAGAGACCCAGTACTTC.

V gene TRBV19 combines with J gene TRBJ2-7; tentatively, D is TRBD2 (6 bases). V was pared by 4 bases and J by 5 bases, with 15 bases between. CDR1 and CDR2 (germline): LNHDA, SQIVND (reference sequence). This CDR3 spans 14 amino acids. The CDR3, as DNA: TGTGCCAGTAGTACACGCCAGGGCGGGGACGAGCAGTACTTC. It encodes CASSTRQGGDEQYF.

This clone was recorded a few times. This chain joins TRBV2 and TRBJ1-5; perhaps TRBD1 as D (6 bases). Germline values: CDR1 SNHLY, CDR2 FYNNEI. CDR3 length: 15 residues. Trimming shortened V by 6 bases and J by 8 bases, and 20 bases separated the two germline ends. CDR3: CASRGARGRDKPQHF. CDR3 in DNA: TGTGCCAGCAGGGGGGCAAGGGGCCGGGATAAGCCCCAGCATTTT.

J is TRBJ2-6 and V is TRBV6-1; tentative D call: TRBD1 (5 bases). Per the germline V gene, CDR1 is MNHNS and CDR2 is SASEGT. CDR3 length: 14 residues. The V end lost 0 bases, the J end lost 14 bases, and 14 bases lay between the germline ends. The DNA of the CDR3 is TGTGCCAGCAGTGAAGCCTGGCAGGGAAGCTTCCTGACTTTC. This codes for CASSEAWQGSFLTF.

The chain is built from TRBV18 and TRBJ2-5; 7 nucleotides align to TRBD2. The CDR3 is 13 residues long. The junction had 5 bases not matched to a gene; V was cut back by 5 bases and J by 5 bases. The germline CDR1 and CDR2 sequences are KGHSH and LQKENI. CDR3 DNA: TGTGCCAGCTCATCCGGACTAGGGGAGACCCAGTACTTC. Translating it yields CASSSGLGETQYF.

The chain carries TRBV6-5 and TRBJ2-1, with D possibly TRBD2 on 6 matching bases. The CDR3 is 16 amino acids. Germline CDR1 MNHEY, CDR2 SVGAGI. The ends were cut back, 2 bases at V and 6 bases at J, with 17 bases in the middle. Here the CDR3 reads CASSYPRRGTRNEQFF. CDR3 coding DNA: TGTGCCAGCAGTTACCCGCGGCGGGGAACCCGCAATGAGCAGTTCTTC.

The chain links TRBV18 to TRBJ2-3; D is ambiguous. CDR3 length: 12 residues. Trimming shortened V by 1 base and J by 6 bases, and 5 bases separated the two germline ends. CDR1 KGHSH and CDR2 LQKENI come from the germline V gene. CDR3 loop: CASSPRMDTQYF. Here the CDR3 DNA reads TGTGCCAGCTCACCACGAATGGATACGCAGTATTTT.